This T cell receptor (beta chain) was retrieved from a study of spatial heterogeneity in lung cancer. Whole-study findings and limits: The appearance of ubiquitous expanded tumor TCRs in blood was greater at resection than follow-up.

The time point here: sample taken at primary tumor resection. Samples were donated by 72 untreated early-stage non-small cell lung cancer patients. Extraction of whole RNA from tumor, nontumor lung or frozen PBMC preceded unsorted sequencing. TCRdb recomputed calls from the 5' RACE reads with MiXCR, one row per CDR3 protein. Here the sample spans 24,000 or so distinct CDR3 sequences, less than 3.5% being singletons. The trim removed 3 bases at V and 6 bases at J, leaving 2 bases unmatched. Germline V CDR1 and CDR2: SGHAT, FQNNGV. This CDR3 has 14 amino acids. With regard to this clonotype: The antigen remains undetermined.

This clonotype was sampled from a female donor with early-stage non-small cell lung cancer. Specimen: PBMCs, collected at surgery. V gene TRBV11-2 combines with J gene TRBJ2-7; TRBD2 agrees at 13 bases. The CDR3 DNA reads as TGTGCCAGCAGCTTCCGACTAGCGGGAGGCGAGCAGTACTTC. Amino acids: CASSFRLAGGEQYF.